The next 31 T cell receptor beta chains were all read from a single sample in a study of blood T cell repertoires in COVID-19. The assay was immunoSEQ multiplex PCR, and TCRdb's table has in-frame clones only and misses some. The repertoire has fewer than 130,000 clones, around 80% of them found once; the top ten carry about 3.7%. The sequenced sample was peripheral blood. The origin of the receptors is a woman aged 80 or over with acute or convalescent COVID-19.

This clone was detected a few times. The chain carries TRBV9 and TRBJ2-3; 10 bases align to TRBD2. With 3 bases clipped from V and 3 bases from J, the junction kept 10 bases outside the gene matches. Looked up from germline, CDR1 is SGDLS and CDR2 is YYNGEE. The CDR3 spans 17 residues. The CDR3 region is CASSAKTSGTGTDTQYF. The CDR3 region has the DNA TGTGCCAGCAGCGCAAAAACTAGCGGGACGGGTACAGATACGCAGTATTTT.

The chain employs TRBV5-6 and TRBJ2-7, with a weak D call TRBD1 (5 bases). Germline V gene lookup returns CDR1 SGHDT and CDR2 YYEEEE. V lost 3 bases to trimming and J lost 3 bases, with 22 bases between them. This CDR3 contains 17 residues. Here the CDR3 reads CASSSGRLSDTGYEQYF. The CDR3 DNA reads TGTGCCAGCAGCTCTGGGCGATTGTCGGACACAGGCTACGAGCAGTACTTC.

This chain links TRBV29-1 with TRBJ2-7; D is perhaps TRBD2 (7 bases). This CDR3 spans 16 amino acids. CDR1 and CDR2 from the germline V gene are SQVTM and ANQGSEA. The V end was cut by 4 bases, the J end by 3 bases, with 22 bases between. The DNA of the CDR3 is TGCAGCGTTGGGGCAGAGGGGCGGGGAGGGGGCTACGAGCAGTACTTC. Translated, it gives CSVGAEGRGGGYEQYF.

The V gene is TRBV19, the J gene TRBJ2-3, with D possibly TRBD2 on 6 matching bases. Germline V gene sequence: CDR1 LNHDA, CDR2 SQIVND (reference sequence). V was shortened by 4 bases and J by 3 bases, with 26 bases between the two germline ends. The CDR3 extends over 19 amino acids. CDR3 bases: TGTGCCAGTAGTACCCTGGGACTTCGAAGCAACCTTGGGACAGATACGCAGTATTTT. This sequence encodes CASSTLGLRSNLGTDTQYF.

The chain couples TRBV5-6 to TRBJ2-7, with D perhaps TRBD2 (6 bases). From germline, CDR1 is SGHDT and CDR2 YYEEEE. V dropped 4 bases and J dropped 3 bases, with 17 bases sitting between them. The CDR3 has 15 amino acids. CDR3 region: CASSPRRRANYEQYF. The CDR3 nucleotides read TGTGCCAGCAGCCCACGGCGGAGGGCCAACTACGAGCAGTACTTC.

The chain recombines TRBV5-1 with TRBJ1-2; 9 bases fit TRBD1. This CDR3 is 14 amino acids long. Unmatched junction bases numbered 9, after V lost 5 bases and J lost 7 bases. CDR1 is SGHRS and CDR2 is YFSETQ in the germline V gene. Here the CDR3 DNA reads TGCGCCAGCAGTTTAACAGGGGGCAACGTTGGCTACACCTTC. Translation gives CASSLTGGNVGYTF.

The chain recombines TRBV19 with TRBJ1-2; tentatively, D is TRBD1 (6 bases). Trimming stripped 6 bases from V and 4 bases from J, with 15 bases between. From germline, CDR1 is LNHDA and CDR2 SQIVND (reference sequence). The CDR3 covers 14 residues. The CDR3 protein is CASSNNGQTYGYTF. Written as DNA, the CDR3 is TGTGCCAGTAGCAACAACGGACAGACCTATGGCTACACCTTC.

The chain couples TRBV27 to TRBJ1-2; a weak D match, TRBD1 (6 bases). The CDR3 runs to 13 residues. CDR1 is MNHEY, CDR2 SMNVEV, per germline (reference sequence). V was pared by 1 base and J by 5 bases, with 8 bases between. The CDR3, as DNA: TGTGCCAGCAGTTTATTAGGGGGATATGGCTACACCTTC. Encoded protein: CASSLLGGYGYTF.

The chain is built from TRBV11-2 and TRBJ1-2; no definite D call. The CDR3 contains 14 residues. V lost 0 bases to trimming and J lost 7 bases, with 12 bases between them. Germline V gene lookup returns CDR1 SGHAT and CDR2 FQNNGV. The CDR3 DNA sequence: TGTGCCAGCAGCTTAGATTTCTCGAGTAGTGGCTACACCTTC. Translation: CASSLDFSSSGYTF.

The rearrangement uses TRBV30 and TRBJ1-2, with 7 bases lining up with TRBD1. CDR1 is GTSNPN and CDR2 is SVGIG in the germline V gene (reference sequence). V shed 2 bases and J 6 bases; nucleotides not matched to a gene: 9. The CDR3 sequence is 14 residues long. In DNA, the CDR3 is TGTGCCTGGAGTTATTCTGACAGGGTGAATGGCTACACCTTC. Its protein product is CAWSYSDRVNGYTF.

The chain couples TRBV3-1 (or the pseudogene TRBV3-2) to TRBJ2-7; 13 nucleotides align to TRBD2. The CDR3 sequence is 16 residues long. With V trimmed by 0 bases and J by 2 bases, 1 base remained unmatched. Germline V gives CDR1 LGHDT, CDR2 YNNKEL (reference sequence). The CDR3 here is CASSQEGLAGPYEQYF. CDR3 sequence (DNA): TGTGCCAGCAGCCAAGAGGGACTAGCGGGACCCTACGAGCAGTACTTC.

V and J are TRBV10-2 and TRBJ1-4; maybe TRBD1 (6 bases). Trimming left V 6 bases short and J 7 bases short, with 12 bases between. In germline, CDR1 is WSHSY, CDR2 SAAADI. The CDR3 sequence is 13 residues long. This chain's CDR3 is CASSRGEGEKLFF. CDR3 bases: TGCGCCAGCAGCAGGGGAGAAGGTGAAAAACTGTTTTTT.

The rearrangement links TRBV7-8 to TRBJ2-7, with TRBD2 matching 7 bases. CDR1 is SGHVS, CDR2 FQNEAQ, per germline. CDR3 size: 13 residues. The junction had 4 bases not matched to a gene; V was cut back by 1 base and J by 7 bases. CDR3 nucleotides: TGTGCCAGCAGCTTAGGACGGGAGGTGGAGCAGTACTTC. Amino acid sequence: CASSLGREVEQYF.

J is TRBJ2-7 and V is TRBV5-1; 8 nucleotides line up with TRBD1. The germline gives CDR1 SGHRS, CDR2 YFSETQ. After removal of 0 bases from V and 2 bases from J, the junction contained 10 bases not matched to a gene. CDR3 length: 17 residues. This chain's CDR3 is CASSLAGPQGAPYEQYF. The CDR3 nucleotides read TGCGCCAGCAGCTTGGCTGGTCCCCAGGGGGCTCCCTACGAGCAGTACTTC.

This chain links TRBV12-3 or TRBV12-4 with TRBJ1-5; no clear D gene. V shed 3 bases and J shed 1 base, with 4 bases lying between them. The length of the CDR3 is 13 residues. The CDR3 protein is CASSFSSNQPQHF. Here the CDR3 DNA reads TGTGCCAGCAGTTTCTCGAGCAATCAGCCCCAGCATTTT.

This clone was counted a single time. This CDR3 reads CASSPDRANTEAFF. CDR3 in DNA: TGTGCCAGTAGTCCGGACAGGGCGAACACTGAAGCTTTCTTT. The chain links TRBV19 to TRBJ1-1; 8 positions agree with TRBD1. Trimming cost V 5 bases and J 1 base; bases outside gene matches: 3. Germline CDR1 and CDR2: LNHDA and SQIVND (reference sequence). The CDR3 sequence is 14 residues long. The full variable domain, in which reference TRBV19 and TRBJ1-1 provide the parts outside the CDR3, is DGGITQSPKYLFRKEGQNVTLSCEQNLNHDAMYWYRQDPGQGLRLIYYSQIVNDFQKGDIAEGYSVSREKKESFPLTVTSAQKNPTAFYLCASSPDRANTEAFFGQGTRLTVV.

This chain connects TRBV6-1 to TRBJ1-6, with D tentatively TRBD1 (6 bases). CDR3 length: 17 residues. The V gene's germline CDR1 is MNHNS and CDR2 SASEGT. The V end lost 2 bases, the J end lost 11 bases, and 22 bases lay between the germline ends. In nucleotides, the CDR3 is TGTGCCAGCAGTGAATTGTATGGGGACACAAGTCTGACACCCCTCCACTTT. It encodes CASSELYGDTSLTPLHF.

The table lists this clone with a few counts. The gene calls are TRBV4-2 and TRBJ1-1; the D is unclear. The V end lost 4 bases, the J end lost 1 base, and 10 bases lay between the germline ends. CDR1 and CDR2 from the germline V gene are LGHNA and YNFKEQ. This CDR3 contains 14 residues. CDR3 in amino acids: CASSLQAPNTEAFF. The CDR3 bases are TGTGCCAGCAGCCTTCAAGCTCCGAACACTGAAGCTTTCTTT.

Points on this clone: At one end, the junction sequence differs from germline, possibly due to a read error. This rearrangement joins TRBV6-1 to TRBJ1-1; D is unresolved. The CDR3 spans 13 residues. CDR1 is MNHNS, CDR2 SASEGT, per germline. The DNA for the CDR3 is TGTGCCAGCATTGAAGTTAGGAACACTGAAGCTTTCTTT. Protein: CASIEVRNTEAFF.

The gene calls are TRBV18 and TRBJ2-4; TRBD1 agrees at 10 bases. Germline V CDR1 and CDR2: KGHSH, LQKENI. The CDR3 is 19 residues long. J was trimmed by 0 bases and V by 0 bases; bases with no gene match: 8. Here the CDR3 reads CASSPPTGGSSSAKNIQYF. In DNA, the CDR3 is TGTGCCAGCTCACCACCGACAGGGGGCTCATCTTCAGCCAAAAACATTCAGTACTTC.

The chain links TRBV11-2 to TRBJ1-6, with no clear D. CDR3 length: 15 amino acids. CDR1 and CDR2 (germline): SGHAT, FQNNGV. The germline V and J ends were trimmed by 4 bases and 7 bases, with 14 bases remaining between them. The CDR3 loop reads CASSSQAPENSPLHF. The CDR3 bases are TGTGCCAGCAGCTCCCAGGCCCCTGAAAATTCACCCCTCCACTTT. Combining the CDR3 with reference TRBV11-2 and TRBJ1-6 gives the whole variable domain EAGVAQSPRYKIIEKRQSVAFWCNPISGHATLYWYQQILGQGPKLLIQFQNNGVVDDSQLPKDRFSAERLKGVDSTLKIQPAKLEDSAVYLCASSSQAPENSPLHFGNGTRLTVT.

The chain uses TRBV27 and TRBJ1-1; the D is unclear. V dropped 7 bases and J dropped 5 bases, with 20 bases sitting between them. Germline CDR1 MNHEY, CDR2 SMNVEV (reference sequence). The CDR3 length is 15 residues. This CDR3 reads CASTLESGGRTEAFF. DNA for the CDR3: TGTGCCAGCACCCTCGAATCCGGCGGTCGGACTGAAGCTTTCTTT.

This sequence joins TRBV18 and TRBJ2-4, with 7 bases aligning to TRBD2. In germline, CDR1 is KGHSH, CDR2 LQKENI. V shed 0 bases, J shed 7 bases, and the junction held 9 bases outside the gene matches. The CDR3 consists of 16 residues. The CDR3 reads CASSPPGGTGGNIQYF. CDR3 coding DNA: TGTGCCAGCTCACCACCGGGGGGGACCGGAGGGAACATTCAGTACTTC.

This sequence joins TRBV6-5 and TRBJ1-1, with no clear D. The CDR3 is 15 amino acids. Deletions cut 0 bases from V and 5 bases from J, with 13 bases between. Germline V CDR1 and CDR2: MNHEY, SVGAGI. DNA of the CDR3: TGTGCCAGCAGTTACTCGGCGGGGTGGAAAACTGAAGCTTTCTTT. This translates into CASSYSAGWKTEAFF.

The V and J genes are TRBV21-1 and TRBJ1-5; the DNA was not compared with TRBD1, the D call given in the table. TRBV21-1 is a pseudogene. The CDR3 has 15 amino acids. The CDR3: CASSKEGRGNQPQHF. In DNA, the CDR3 is TGTGCCAGCAGCAAAGAGGGCAGGGGCAATCAGCCCCAGCATTTT.

The chain uses TRBV6-5 and TRBJ1-2; D gene unclear. The V end lost 1 base, the J end lost 1 base, and 4 bases lay between the germline ends. Germline values: CDR1 MNHEY, CDR2 SVGAGI. CDR3 length: 13 amino acids. The DNA of the CDR3 is TGTGCCAGCAGTTACTTAGATAACTATGGCTACACCTTC. This gives the protein CASSYLDNYGYTF.

This rearrangement joins TRBV2 to TRBJ2-7, with TRBD1 matching 7 bases. In germline, CDR1 is SNHLY, CDR2 FYNNEI. The trim removed 10 bases at V and 5 bases at J, leaving 8 bases unmatched. The CDR3 spans 12 residues. The CDR3 spells CANTLQGHEQYF. In DNA, the CDR3 is TGTGCCAACACTCTACAGGGGCACGAGCAGTACTTC.

V usage is TRBV7-2 and J usage is TRBJ2-2; D not certain. Trimming removed 2 bases from V and 5 bases from J, with 9 bases in between. Germline V CDR1 and CDR2: SGHTA, FQGNSA. This CDR3 contains 14 residues. In DNA, the CDR3 is TGTGCCAGCAGCTTATCCCCCGTTACCGGGGAGCTGTTTTTT. Translated, it gives CASSLSPVTGELFF.

This clone was observed a few times. This chain connects TRBV7-2 to TRBJ2-7, with 7 bases matching TRBD2. The V gene end was trimmed by 3 bases and the J gene end by 9 bases; junction bases not matched to a gene: 5. The germline V gene has CDR1 SGHTA and CDR2 FQGNSA. The CDR3 runs to 12 residues. CDR3 in DNA: TGTGCCAGCAGCTTCAGGCCGGGAGGGCAGTACTTC. Residues: CASSFRPGGQYF.

In regard to this clone: At one of its ends the junction is not consistent with the germline gene, which may arise from a read error. DNA of the CDR3: TGTGCCAGCAGGGAAGGACTAGCGGGGCTACAAGAGACCCAGTACTTC. Translation: CASREGLAGLQETQYF. The chain carries TRBV2 and TRBJ2-5; 12 nucleotides match TRBD2. The CDR3 sequence is 16 residues long. Germline loops: CDR1 SNHLY, CDR2 FYNNEI.

The CDR3 spells CASSLRDRATYGYTF. As DNA, the CDR3 is TGTGCCAGCAGCTTGAGGGACAGGGCAACCTATGGCTACACCTTC. The chain combines TRBV7-2 with TRBJ1-2; TRBD1 aligns across 9 bases. V trimming: 3 bases; J trimming: 4 bases; junction bases outside the gene matches: 6. Per germline, CDR1 SGHTA and CDR2 FQGNSA. This CDR3 is 15 amino acids long. The full variable domain, with the rest looked up from reference TRBV7-2 and TRBJ1-2, is GAGVSQSPSNKVTEKGKDVELRCDPISGHTALYWYRQSLGQGLEFLIYFQGNSAPDKSGLPSDRFSAERTGGSVSTLTIQRTQQEDSAVYLCASSLRDRATYGYTFGSGTRLTVV.